What follows describes a single T cell receptor beta chain. The antigen remains unidentified. This record comes from a study of cytotoxic CD8 clonotypes in ibrutinib-treated CLL. The method was immunoSEQ multiplex PCR; TCRdb's version includes in-frame clones alone and lacks a portion of them. The data contain about 200,000 clones, roughly three quarters of them seen just once; the ten biggest clones take up 5.9%. The study's findings and limits: Increased clonality at ibrutinib response gave way to a return toward baseline at progression.

V was pared by 1 base and J by 0 bases, with 16 bases between. The CDR3 sequence is 17 residues long. Germline V gives CDR1 SGHDT, CDR2 YYEEEE. The sequencing here drew on PBMCs, taken after 12 months of ibrutinib treatment. This TCR was recovered from a human donor with chronic lymphocytic leukemia. The J gene is TRBJ1-2, the V gene TRBV5-6; TRBD1 is a possible D gene (6 bases). The DNA of the CDR3 is TGTGCCAGCAGCTTGCTTAGCGGACAGACCACTAACTATGGCTACACCTTC. Translation gives CASSLLSGQTTNYGYTF.